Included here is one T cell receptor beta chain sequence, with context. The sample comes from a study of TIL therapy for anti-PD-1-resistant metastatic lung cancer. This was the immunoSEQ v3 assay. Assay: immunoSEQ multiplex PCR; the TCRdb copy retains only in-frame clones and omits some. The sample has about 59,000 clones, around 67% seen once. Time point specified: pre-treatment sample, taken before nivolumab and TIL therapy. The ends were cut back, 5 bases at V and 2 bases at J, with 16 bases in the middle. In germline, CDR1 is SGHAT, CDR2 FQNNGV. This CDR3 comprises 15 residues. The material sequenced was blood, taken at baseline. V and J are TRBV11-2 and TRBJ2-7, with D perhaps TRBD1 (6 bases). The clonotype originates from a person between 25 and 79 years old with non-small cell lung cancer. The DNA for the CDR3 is TGTGCCAGCAGCCTGGGACAAACCCCCGCCTACGAGCAGTACTTC. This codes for CASSLGQTPAYEQYF. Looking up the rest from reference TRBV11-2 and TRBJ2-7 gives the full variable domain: EAGVAQSPRYKIIEKRQSVAFWCNPISGHATLYWYQQILGQGPKLLIQFQNNGVVDDSQLPKDRFSAERLKGVDSTLKIQPAKLEDSAVYLCASSLGQTPAYEQYFGPGTRLTVT.